One T cell receptor (beta chain) is described in this entry. The ends were cut back, 0 bases at V and 11 bases at J, with 16 bases in the middle. CDR1 and CDR2 from the germline V gene are LGHDT and YNNKEL (reference sequence). The CDR3 extends over 15 amino acids. The data were taken from a study of blood T cell repertoires in COVID-19. At the level of the study: Samples taken during acute and convalescent COVID-19 were collected in the United States, Italy and Spain. From T cells, B-cell-depleted T cells, or PBMCs came the material, which was cDNA or gDNA.

The participants were between roughly 18 and 89 years old and came from some 23 US areas. Grouping used clinical history reported by participants in a survey and questionnaire. Using immunoSEQ multiplex PCR, the repertoire was profiled, and TCRdb retains in-frame clones only, with some absent. The sample has approximately 180,000 clones; 76% are singletons. Sequenced material: PBMCs or T cells enriched from blood (not recorded which). The gene calls are TRBV3-1 (or the pseudogene TRBV3-2) and TRBJ1-4; maybe TRBD1 (5 bases). The source of this sequence is a woman in her forties or fifties with acute COVID-19. As DNA, the CDR3 is TGTGCCAGCAGCCAAGATTTGGGGCAGAACCTTAAACTGTTTTTT. Residues: CASSQDLGQNLKLFF.